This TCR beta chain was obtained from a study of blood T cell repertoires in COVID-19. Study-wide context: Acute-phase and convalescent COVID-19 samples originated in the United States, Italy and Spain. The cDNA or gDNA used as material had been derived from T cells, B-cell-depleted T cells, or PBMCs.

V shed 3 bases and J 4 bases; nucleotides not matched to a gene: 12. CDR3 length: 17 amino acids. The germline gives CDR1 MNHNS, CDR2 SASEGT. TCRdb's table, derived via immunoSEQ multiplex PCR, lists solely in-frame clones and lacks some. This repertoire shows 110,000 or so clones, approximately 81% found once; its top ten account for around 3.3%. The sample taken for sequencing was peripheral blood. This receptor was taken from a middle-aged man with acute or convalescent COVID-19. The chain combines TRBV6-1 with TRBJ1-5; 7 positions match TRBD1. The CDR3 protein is CASSDLRAGGRNQPQHF. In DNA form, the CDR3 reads TGTGCCAGCAGTGATCTTCGGGCAGGGGGAAGAAATCAGCCCCAGCATTTT.